The clone carrying this T cell receptor (beta chain) was picked up many times. Its specificity is not known. The method for making cDNA was 5'RACE, and it used 10-nucleotide random UMIs. TCRdb re-derived calls from the 5' RACE reads in MiXCR, one entry per CDR3 protein. The profile shows about 62,000 distinct CDR3 sequences, 3% to 4% of them singletons. V was trimmed by 6 bases and J by 9 bases, leaving 15 bases between them. Germline-derived CDR1 and CDR2 are DFQATT and SNEGSKA (reference sequence). CDR3 size: 13 residues. The data originate from a study of neurological immune-mediated disorders. Across the whole study: Secondary progressive cases numbered 3 among the roughly 34 multiple sclerosis patients, while the other 31 were relapsing-remitting.

Whole-study results and caveats: Subjects shared no identical expanded-clone CDR3 amino acid sequences, suggesting private TCR-beta repertoires in all groups.

Sequenced material: PBMCs. The chain combines TRBV20-1 with TRBJ1-6; no reliable D call. This sequence was found in a woman aged 45-60 years with multiple sclerosis. In DNA form, the CDR3 reads TGCAGTGCGCCCCCCACCGTCGGTTCACCCCTCCACTTT. The encoded protein is CSAPPTVGSPLHF.